This T cell receptor beta chain was sequenced during a study of blood T cell repertoires in COVID-19. Study background: Sites in the United States, Italy and Spain provided acute and convalescent COVID-19 samples. In each case, the material was cDNA or gDNA derived from T cells, B-cell-depleted T cells, or PBMCs.

In germline, CDR1 is MNHEY, CDR2 SVGAGI. V was clipped by 6 bases and J by 0 bases, with 7 bases between them. This CDR3 is built from 13 residues. Source study methods: For nucleated cells, counts were estimated from reference gene primer amplification. Clones were sequenced by immunoSEQ multiplex PCR, and TCRdb holds only the in-frame ones, with some missing. D and trimming come from the DNA, and the V and J calls and clone size come from that table. In the table there are about 110,000 clones, roughly 70% of which are singletons. The chain is built from TRBV6-5 and TRBJ2-3; the D gene is possibly TRBD1 (5 bases). The specimen was peripheral blood. The TCR was taken from a woman aged 40 to 50 with acute or convalescent COVID-19. The CDR3 DNA is TGTGCCAGCAGCCGACAGAGCACAGATACGCAGTATTTT. Translating gives CASSRQSTDTQYF.